These T cell receptor beta chains were read from a single sample in a study of blood T cell repertoires in COVID-19. Profiled with immunoSEQ multiplex PCR; TCRdb holds only in-frame clones, not every one. The sample holds some 51,000 clones, roughly nine tenths seen once. Input material: peripheral blood. The receptors shown here come from a man between 35 and 55 years old with acute or convalescent COVID-19. Both conserved end residues are part of each CDR3. The order of the fields is V gene, J gene, clone size, D gene, CDR3 protein, CDR3 DNA. D genes are given only for firm matches. Expanded clones get a size class; other rows say once, few or many, or leave the size out.

TRBV5-6	TRBJ1-2	-	-	CASSLSNGQGGYTF	TGTGCCAGCAGCTTGTCTAACGGCCAGGGAGGCTACACCTTC
TRBV7-6	TRBJ2-1	-	TRBD1	CASSLEGQGYNEQFF	TGTGCCAGCAGCTTAGAGGGACAGGGGTACAATGAGCAGTTCTTC
TRBV6-5	TRBJ2-3	-	TRBD2	CASSYRTSAFTDTQYF	TGTGCCAGCAGTTACCGGACTAGCGCTTTCACAGATACGCAGTATTTT
TRBV5-1	TRBJ2-1	-	TRBD1	CASSFGTGGNNEQFF	TGCGCCAGCAGCTTCGGGACAGGGGGGAACAATGAGCAGTTCTTC
TRBV11-3	TRBJ2-3	-	TRBD1	CASSLGDRAADTQYF	TGTGCCAGCAGCTTAGGGGACAGGGCTGCAGATACGCAGTATTTT
TRBV5-4	TRBJ1-4	-	-	CASSLTRGNEKLFF	TGTGCCAGCAGCTTGACTAGAGGGAATGAAAAACTGTTTTTT
TRBV5-8	TRBJ1-3	-	-	CASSFRGNTIYF	TGTGCCAGCAGCTTCAGGGGAAACACCATATATTTT
TRBV9	TRBJ2-2	-	-	CASSVNSGGTGELFF	TGTGCCAGCAGCGTAAATTCAGGGGGGACCGGGGAGCTGTTTTTT
TRBV7-8	TRBJ2-7	once	-	CASSPAGTGYEQYF	TGTGCCAGCAGCCCCGCGGGGACTGGCTACGAGCAGTACTTC
TRBV11-2	TRBJ2-1	once	TRBD2	CASSSLLAGAYNEQFF	TGTGCCAGCAGCTCTCTTCTGGCGGGAGCATACAATGAGCAGTTCTTC
TRBV11-3	TRBJ2-7	-	TRBD2	CASSHVGGSNEQYF	TGTGCCAGCAGCCACGTGGGGGGGTCGAATGAGCAGTACTTC
TRBV25-1	TRBJ1-4	-	TRBD1	CASPRGTGEEKLFF	TGTGCCAGCCCCAGGGGGACAGGGGAAGAAAAACTGTTTTTT
TRBV7-6	TRBJ2-5	-	TRBD1	CASSRTGTGGETQYF	TGTGCCAGCAGCCGTACCGGGACAGGGGGCGAGACCCAGTACTTC
TRBV19	TRBJ2-5	-	-	CASSTREETQYF	TGTGCCAGTAGCACGAGGGAAGAGACCCAGTACTTC
TRBV27	TRBJ2-1	few	TRBD2	CASTGTSGKGSYNEQFF	TGTGCCAGCACCGGGACTAGCGGGAAAGGTTCCTACAATGAGCAGTTCTTC
TRBV28	TRBJ2-1	-	TRBD2	CASSSSRTSGNNEQFF	TGTGCCAGCAGTTCTTCCCGGACTAGCGGTAACAATGAGCAGTTCTTC
TRBV5-8	TRBJ1-3	-	-	CASSPRVSSPTTIYF	TGTGCCAGCAGCCCCCGGGTTTCCTCCCCTACCACCATATATTTT
TRBV11-3	TRBJ2-1	-	TRBD2	CASSFYTLAGGGNEQFF	TGTGCCAGCAGCTTCTATACACTAGCGGGAGGGGGGAATGAGCAGTTCTTC
TRBV11-2	TRBJ2-1	-	TRBD2	CASSPGTINEQFF	TGTGCCAGCAGCCCGGGGACTATCAATGAGCAGTTCTTC
TRBV6-5	TRBJ1-1	-	TRBD1	CASRTTGYHTEAFF	TGTGCCAGCAGAACGACAGGGTACCACACTGAAGCTTTCTTT
TRBV13	TRBJ2-2	-	-	CASSQTGGGTGELFF	TGTGCCAGCAGCCAAACAGGGGGGGGCACCGGGGAGCTGTTTTTT
TRBV5-1	TRBJ1-3	-	-	CASSLVSGTGNTIYF	TGCGCCAGCAGCTTGGTCTCAGGGACTGGAAACACCATATATTTT
TRBV11-2	TRBJ2-5	-	-	CASSPDGRLETQYF	TGTGCCAGCAGCCCAGATGGCAGGTTAGAGACCCAGTACTTC
TRBV29-1	TRBJ1-1	-	-	CSVGVGRRAEAFF	TGCAGCGTTGGAGTGGGGCGCCGGGCTGAAGCTTTCTTT
TRBV4-3	TRBJ2-7	-	-	CASSQARSLVYEQYF	TGCGCCAGCAGCCAAGCCCGGTCCCTAGTCTACGAGCAGTACTTC
TRBV12-3/TRBV12-4	TRBJ2-1	-	-	CASNTYNEQFF	TGTGCCAGCAATACTTACAATGAGCAGTTCTTC
TRBV7-9	TRBJ2-1	once	-	CASSLLASITYNEQFF	TGTGCCAGCAGCTTACTAGCTTCCATAACCTACAATGAGCAGTTCTTC
TRBV20-1	TRBJ2-7	-	-	CSAGDGYEQYF	TGCAGTGCTGGAGACGGCTACGAGCAGTACTTC
TRBV21-1	TRBJ2-5	-	-	CASSNPETESEYETQYF	TGTGCCAGCAGCAACCCAGAAACAGAGTCCGAGTATGAAACCCAGTACTTC
TRBV28	TRBJ1-6	-	-	CATSGGPSSYNSPLHF	TGTGCCACCTCGGGGGGGCCGAGCTCCTATAATTCACCCCTCCACTTT
TRBV9	TRBJ2-3	-	TRBD1	CASAVRTGGADTQYF	TGTGCCAGCGCCGTGAGGACAGGGGGCGCAGATACGCAGTATTTT
TRBV30	TRBJ1-5	-	TRBD1	CAWSQGVNQPQHF	TGTGCCTGGAGCCAGGGGGTCAATCAGCCCCAGCATTTT
TRBV7-3	TRBJ1-2	once	TRBD1	CASSLDRDYGYTF	TGTGCCAGCAGCCTAGACAGGGACTATGGCTACACCTTC
TRBV12-3/TRBV12-4	TRBJ1-4	-	-	CASSLWPQEKLFF	TGTGCCAGCAGTTTATGGCCACAAGAAAAACTGTTTTTT
TRBV5-1	TRBJ2-1	-	TRBD2	CASSFIAGGPSYNEQFF	TGCGCCAGCAGCTTTATAGCGGGAGGGCCCTCCTACAATGAGCAGTTCTTC
TRBV30	TRBJ2-3	-	-	CAWSAPPIGGGQYF	TGTGCCTGGAGTGCTCCTCCTATCGGGGGAGGGCAGTATTTT
TRBV29-1	TRBJ2-2	-	-	CSVEGPTGELFF	TGCAGCGTTGAGGGCCCCACCGGGGAGCTGTTTTTT
TRBV24-1	TRBJ2-5	-	-	CATSDGGPVETQYF	TGTGCCACCAGTGACGGGGGACCAGTAGAGACCCAGTACTTC
TRBV7-8	TRBJ1-2	-	-	CASSLAGSLYGYTF	TGTGCCAGCAGCTTAGCTGGCAGTCTTTATGGCTACACCTTC
TRBV5-4	TRBJ1-3	-	-	CASSLSQGAGNTIYF	TGTGCCAGCAGCTTGTCACAGGGTGCTGGAAACACCATATATTTT
TRBV5-6	TRBJ1-3	-	-	CASSTARQGIGNTIYF	TGTGCCAGCAGCACTGCCCGCCAGGGGATAGGAAACACCATATATTTT
TRBV7-6	TRBJ1-5	-	TRBD1	CASSLNPGGISYSNQPQHF	TGTGCCAGCAGCTTAAACCCAGGGGGCATCTCCTATAGCAATCAGCCCCAGCATTTT
TRBV19	TRBJ2-6	-	-	CASSPGRNPGKTGANVLTF	TGTGCCAGTAGTCCCGGACGCAACCCGGGAAAAACTGGGGCCAACGTCCTGACTTTC
TRBV7-8	TRBJ2-5	-	-	CASSFKRTQETQYF	TGTGCCAGCAGCTTTAAGCGGACCCAAGAGACCCAGTACTTC
TRBV14	TRBJ2-3	-	TRBD2	CASSQGGRWGDTQYF	TGTGCCAGCAGCCAAGGCGGGAGATGGGGAGATACGCAGTATTTT